The clone carrying this T cell receptor (beta chain) is a singleton in its sample. The antigen remains unidentified. This entry belongs to a study of PD-1 blockade in classical Hodgkin lymphoma. TCRdb's table, derived via immunoSEQ multiplex PCR, lists solely in-frame clones and lacks some. This table holds over 60,000 clones, over 70% found once. Every patient experienced relapse after autologous stem cell transplantation, and brentuximab vedotin exposure varied. Per the germline V gene, CDR1 is MNHNY and CDR2 is SVGAGI (reference sequence). Trimming cost V 0 bases and J 4 bases, with 6 bases left between them. The CDR3 contains 13 residues. Findings and caveats of the study: Patients were excluded if nivolumab began under 1 year after ASCT (the autologous transplant).

The V gene is TRBV6-6, the J gene TRBJ2-5; no clear D gene. The sample consisted of peripheral blood mononuclear cells (PBMCs), taken before the second cycle of nivolumab. This sequence was found in a human donor with classical Hodgkin lymphoma. The DNA of the CDR3 is TGTGCCAGCAGTTACTCGAGTGGAGAGACCCAGTACTTC. Protein product: CASSYSSGETQYF.